The 14 T cell receptor beta chains below come from one sample, sequenced in a study of identical twins. MiXCR was run by TCRdb on the 5' RACE reads, yielding one entry per CDR3 protein. The sample holds under 900,000 distinct CDR3 sequences, 15% to 20% seen once. This same sample was also taken into another study, of T cells expressing NK-cell markers.

The material sequenced was PBMCs. The receptor set was obtained from a young woman in good health.

In this sample, this clonotype turned up a few times. J is TRBJ2-2 and V is TRBV12-5; maybe TRBD2 (5 bases). V shed 1 base and J shed 4 bases, with 7 bases lying between them. The CDR3 is 14 amino acids. Germline assignment: CDR1 LGHNT and CDR2 FRNRAP. The CDR3: CASGLERGTGELFF. Written as DNA, the CDR3 is TGTGCTAGTGGTTTGGAACGGGGCACCGGGGAGCTGTTTTTT.

This clonotype was observed a few times. This chain links TRBV9 with TRBJ2-5; either TRBD1 or TRBD2 may fit D (5 bases each). V lost 1 base to trimming and J lost 5 bases, with 9 bases between them. CDR3 length equals 13 residues. In germline, CDR1 is SGDLS, CDR2 YYNGEE. The CDR3 region is CASSVSGPETQYF. In nucleotides, the CDR3 is TGTGCCAGCAGCGTATCGGGGCCCGAGACCCAGTACTTC. The full variable domain, rest sourced from reference TRBV9 and TRBJ2-5, is DSGVTQTPKHLITATGQRVTLRCSPRSGDLSVYWYQQSLDQGLQFLIQYYNGEERAKGNILERFSAQQFPDLHSELNLSSLELGDSALYFCASSVSGPETQYFGPGTRLLVL.

The V and J genes are TRBV12-3 or TRBV12-4 and TRBJ2-3; 9 bases are shared with TRBD2. Germline trimming cut 2 bases from V and 2 bases from J; bases unmatched to any gene: 5. There are 16 residues in the CDR3. The CDR3 region has the DNA TGTGCCAGCAGTTTAAGGGTAGCGGGGGCCACAGATACGCAGTATTTT. Protein product: CASSLRVAGATDTQYF.

The chain joins TRBV6-1 to TRBJ2-5; 10 positions match TRBD2. V shed 2 bases and J 1 base; nucleotides not matched to a gene: 7. Per the germline V gene, CDR1 is MNHNS and CDR2 is SASEGT. The CDR3 has 17 amino acids. The CDR3 loop reads CASSEYYSGGPQETQYF. Here the CDR3 DNA reads TGTGCCAGCAGTGAATACTATAGCGGGGGGCCCCAAGAGACCCAGTACTTC.

Only a few counts were recorded for this clonotype. The J gene is TRBJ2-1, the V gene TRBV13; 10 bases are shared with TRBD2. V lost 4 bases, J lost 5 bases, and 8 bases stayed unmatched. The CDR3 runs to 16 residues. CDR1 is PRHDT and CDR2 is FYEKMQ in the germline V gene (reference sequence). CDR3 in amino acids: CASSYPSGGGNNEQFF. Here the CDR3 DNA reads TGTGCCAGCAGCTACCCCAGCGGGGGGGGGAACAATGAGCAGTTCTTC.

This clonotype was counted between two and nine times. This rearrangement joins TRBV6-5 to TRBJ2-3; TRBD2 matches 10 bases. The CDR3 consists of 17 residues. Germline trimming cut 0 bases from V and 0 bases from J; bases unmatched to any gene: 3. Looked up from germline, CDR1 is MNHEY and CDR2 is SVGAGI. The CDR3 sequence is CASSYSLAGVSTDTQYF. The CDR3, as DNA: TGTGCCAGCAGTTACTCCCTAGCGGGGGTTAGCACAGATACGCAGTATTTT.

The genes are TRBV11-2 and TRBJ2-7, with D unresolved. The CDR3 totals 16 residues. V lost 3 bases, J lost 6 bases, and 21 bases lay in between. Germline CDR1 SGHAT, CDR2 FQNNGV. The CDR3, as DNA: TGTGCCAGCAGCTTTACCGTAACGGTCAGTTCAGGCGAGCAGTACTTC. Protein product: CASSFTVTVSSGEQYF. The full variable domain, rest sourced from reference TRBV11-2 and TRBJ2-7, is EAGVAQSPRYKIIEKRQSVAFWCNPISGHATLYWYQQILGQGPKLLIQFQNNGVVDDSQLPKDRFSAERLKGVDSTLKIQPAKLEDSAVYLCASSFTVTVSSGEQYFGPGTRLTVT.

The chain links TRBV3-1 to TRBJ2-1, with D perhaps TRBD2 (5 bases). The CDR3 has 15 residues. V lost 0 bases and J lost 4, with 10 bases in between. The germline gives CDR1 LGHDT, CDR2 YNNKEL (reference sequence). This chain's CDR3 is CASSQDTAVYNEQFF. CDR3 nucleotide sequence: TGTGCCAGCAGCCAAGATACAGCGGTATACAATGAGCAGTTCTTC.

The chain recombines TRBV18 with TRBJ2-7, with 7 positions matching TRBD2. Trimming removed 5 bases from V and 1 base from J; junction bases left unmatched: 11. The length of the CDR3 is 16 residues. The V gene's germline CDR1 is KGHSH and CDR2 LQKENI. CDR3 sequence: CASSGRGGVSSYEQYF. The CDR3, as DNA: TGTGCCAGCTCAGGGAGGGGCGGGGTTTCGTCCTACGAGCAGTACTTC.

This clonotype was counted only a few times. J is TRBJ1-2 and V is TRBV5-6; tentatively, D is TRBD1 (6 bases). Germline CDR1 reads SGHDT; CDR2 reads YYEEEE. V lost 1 base to trimming and J lost 4 bases, with 17 bases between them. CDR3 length: 16 amino acids. CDR3 in amino acids: CASSLSLDSTFYGYTF. The CDR3 DNA follows: TGTGCCAGCAGCTTGTCCCTGGACAGTACCTTCTATGGCTACACCTTC.

V and J are TRBV5-1 and TRBJ2-3, with D possibly matching TRBD1 (6 bases). This CDR3 has 14 amino acids. V lost 7 bases, J lost 2 bases, and 14 bases lay in between. CDR1 and CDR2 from the germline V gene are SGHRS and YFSETQ. CDR3 sequence: CASSAGTNTDTQYF. CDR3 bases: TGCGCCAGCTCTGCCGGGACAAACACAGATACGCAGTATTTT.

Only a few counts were recorded for this clonotype. V is TRBV20-1 and J is TRBJ2-5; TRBD2 matches 9 bases. This CDR3 is 14 amino acids long. With V trimmed by 5 bases and J by 3 bases, 7 bases remained unmatched. Germline CDR1 reads DFQATT; CDR2 reads SNEGSKA (reference sequence). In nucleotides, the CDR3 is TGCAGTGCTTCGGCGGGAGGGCCCAAAGAGACCCAGTACTTC. It specifies CSASAGGPKETQYF.

The table lists this clonotype with a few counts. This rearrangement joins TRBV6-1 to TRBJ2-1; TRBD2 matches 9 bases. Germline V lookup: CDR1 MNHNS, CDR2 SASEGT. J was trimmed by 0 bases and V by 6 bases; bases with no gene match: 6. CDR3 size: 16 residues. CDR3 loop: CASRFTTSGSYNEQFF. DNA of the CDR3: TGTGCCAGCAGGTTTACGACTAGCGGCTCCTACAATGAGCAGTTCTTC.

The chain is built from TRBV6-5 and TRBJ2-1; D might be TRBD2 (6 bases). Germline V gene lookup returns CDR1 MNHEY and CDR2 SVGAGI. Trimming pared 2 bases from V and 9 bases from J, leaving 11 bases between. The CDR3 loop spans 13 amino acids. Written as DNA, the CDR3 is TGTGCCAGCAGTTACCTCGCGGGACTTGAGCAGTTCTTC. Translated, it gives CASSYLAGLEQFF.